A single sample is the source of the 21 T cell receptor beta chains below, sequenced in a study of blood T cell repertoires in COVID-19. Repertoires were generated with immunoSEQ multiplex PCR, while TCRdb's copy carries only in-frame clones and drops some. In the table there are roughly 150,000 clones, about 88% of which are singletons. Sequencing was done on a sample of peripheral blood. These receptor sequences come from a woman between 50 and 59 years old with COVID-19, enrolled during active disease.

J is TRBJ1-1 and V is TRBV5-1; 8 bases fit TRBD1. J lost 6 bases, V lost 5 bases, and 9 bases had no gene match. The CDR3 length is 14 residues. CDR1 and CDR2 (germline): SGHRS, YFSETQ. In nucleotides, the CDR3 is TGCGCCAGCAGTTCCGGACAGGGTAGGGCTGAAGCTTTCTTT. Translation: CASSSGQGRAEAFF.

The chain employs TRBV4-3 and TRBJ2-3; unclear D gene. V was cut by 0 bases and J by 2 bases, with 9 bases left in between. The CDR3 is made up of 15 amino acids. CDR1 is LGHNA and CDR2 is YSLEER in the germline V gene. The CDR3 spells CASSQETQFTDTQYF. As DNA, the CDR3 is TGCGCCAGCAGCCAAGAAACTCAATTCACAGATACGCAGTATTTT.

The chain joins TRBV19 to TRBJ2-1; 13 bases are a match to TRBD2. The V segment lost 5 bases and the J segment 8 bases; nucleotides outside the gene matches: 6. Looked up from germline, CDR1 is LNHDA and CDR2 is SQIVND (reference sequence). This CDR3 is built from 15 residues. The CDR3, as DNA: TGTGCCAGTAGTCCGGGGACTAGCGGGGTAGATGAGCAGTTCTTC. This codes for CASSPGTSGVDEQFF.

J is TRBJ2-7 and V is TRBV3-1 (or the pseudogene TRBV3-2); 8 bases align to TRBD2. J lost 6 bases, V lost 3 bases, and 16 bases had no gene match. CDR1 and CDR2 from the germline V gene are LGHDT and YNNKEL (reference sequence). The CDR3 length is 17 residues. The CDR3 DNA reads as TGTGCCAGCAGCCACGCGTTCTCGGGGGGGCCTCTGCGCGAGCAGTACTTC. This gives the protein CASSHAFSGGPLREQYF.

The rearrangement joins TRBV7-2 to TRBJ2-7, with D perhaps TRBD2 (7 bases). The germline V gene encodes CDR1 SGHTA and CDR2 FQGNSA. This CDR3 spans 16 amino acids. V gave up 3 bases and J gave up 2 bases, with 17 bases separating them. The CDR3 protein is CASSLGGLAVPYEQYF. The CDR3 coding sequence is TGTGCCAGCAGCTTGGGGGGGCTAGCCGTCCCCTACGAGCAGTACTTC.

The chain is built from TRBV5-4 and TRBJ2-7; a possible D gene is TRBD1 (6 bases). Germline V gene lookup returns CDR1 SGHNT and CDR2 YYREEE (reference sequence). V lost 0 bases and J 4 bases, leaving 11 bases between the germline ends. The CDR3 runs to 14 residues. The CDR3 region is CASSLAGTKYEQYF. The CDR3 nucleotides read TGTGCCAGCAGCTTGGCCGGGACAAAATACGAGCAGTACTTC.

V gene TRBV5-1 combines with J gene TRBJ2-3; 12 nucleotides line up with TRBD1. This CDR3 is built from 15 residues. V lost 3 bases, J lost 6 bases, and 5 bases stayed unmatched. Germline CDR1 and CDR2: SGHRS and YFSETQ. CDR3 loop: CASSSGTGGGDTQYF. The CDR3 DNA follows: TGCGCCAGCAGCTCCGGGACAGGGGGCGGCGATACGCAGTATTTT.

V is TRBV9 and J is TRBJ2-1, with 8 positions matching TRBD2. After removal of 1 base from V and 6 bases from J, the junction contained 12 bases not matched to a gene. This CDR3 contains 17 residues. Per germline, CDR1 SGDLS and CDR2 YYNGEE. The CDR3 sequence is CASSVYPTSGGLNEQFF. The DNA for the CDR3 is TGTGCCAGCAGCGTATATCCCACAAGCGGGGGTCTCAATGAGCAGTTCTTC.

This clone was found a few times. The chain couples TRBV6-5 to TRBJ1-4; TRBD1 matches 7 bases. Germline CDR1 MNHEY, CDR2 SVGAGI. J was trimmed by 6 bases and V by 0 bases; bases with no gene match: 4. This CDR3 has 15 amino acids. As DNA, the CDR3 is TGTGCCAGCAGTTACTCAACAGGGGAGGATGAAAAACTGTTTTTT. Translated: CASSYSTGEDEKLFF.

The J gene is TRBJ1-2, the V gene TRBV5-6, with TRBD1 as a possible D gene (5 bases). The CDR3 has 14 residues. Germline assignment: CDR1 SGHDT and CDR2 YYEEEE. With 4 bases removed from V and 7 bases from J, the gap between germline ends came to 17 bases. CDR3 protein: CASSRDGSPRGYTF. In DNA, the CDR3 is TGTGCCAGCAGCCGGGACGGGAGCCCGCGTGGCTACACCTTC.

In this sample, this clone turned up once. The rearrangement uses TRBV5-1 and TRBJ2-7, with 8 bases lining up with TRBD1. Germline trimming cut 4 bases from V and 5 bases from J; bases unmatched to any gene: 11. Germline CDR1 and CDR2: SGHRS and YFSETQ. The CDR3 loop spans 15 amino acids. CDR3 DNA sequence: TGCGCCAGCAGCAACCGGGAACAGGGGGGCGACGAGCAGTACTTC. It specifies CASSNREQGGDEQYF.

This chain uses TRBV15 with TRBJ1-6; no clear D. The germline CDR1 and CDR2 sequences are LNHNV and YYDKDF (reference sequence). The length of the CDR3 is 13 residues. Between the trimmed V and J ends, which lost 6 bases and 10 bases, there was a span of 13 bases. This CDR3 is CATRPDLASPLHF. CDR3 DNA sequence: TGTGCCACCAGGCCAGATCTAGCCTCACCCCTCCACTTT.

V gene TRBV11-3 combines with J gene TRBJ2-1, with TRBD2 matching 16 bases. The germline V gene has CDR1 SGHNT and CDR2 YENEEA. This CDR3 has 17 amino acids. V lost 3 bases, J lost 7 bases, and 6 bases stayed unmatched. CDR3 in amino acids: CASSLGLAGGQGNEQFF. DNA of the CDR3: TGTGCCAGCAGCTTGGGACTAGCGGGGGGGCAGGGGAATGAGCAGTTCTTC.

The chain joins TRBV5-8 to TRBJ2-3, with 8 bases identical to TRBD1. Germline-derived CDR1 and CDR2 are SGHTS and YDEGEE. The CDR3 is made up of 16 amino acids. With V trimmed by 4 bases and J by 3 bases, 10 bases remained unmatched. CDR3 amino acids: CASSHLAGGATDTQYF. CDR3 nucleotides: TGTGCCAGCAGCCATCTCGCAGGGGGCGCGACAGATACGCAGTATTTT.

This clone has only a few counts. V and J are TRBV9 and TRBJ2-5; 11 nucleotides line up with TRBD2. V shed 0 bases and J 4 bases; nucleotides not matched to a gene: 11. This CDR3 contains 18 residues. The germline CDR1 and CDR2 sequences are SGDLS and YYNGEE. In nucleotides, the CDR3 is TGTGCCAGCAGCGTAGGGGCCCTCGGGACTAGCGGTGGAGAGACCCAGTACTTC. Protein product: CASSVGALGTSGGETQYF.

V gene TRBV7-9 combines with J gene TRBJ1-4; D is ambiguous. Germline V gives CDR1 SEHNR, CDR2 FQNEAQ (reference sequence). This CDR3 has 12 residues. The V gene lost 2 bases and the J gene lost 13 bases, with 11 bases spanning the gap. CDR3 nucleotides: TGTGCCAGCAGCTTATCGGGCGGGAGACTGTTTTTT. The encoded protein is CASSLSGGRLFF.

The DNA of the CDR3 is TGTGCCAGTACCCGGGAAGCTGGAAACACCATATATTTT. As protein: CASTREAGNTIYF. This sequence joins TRBV19 and TRBJ1-3; no clear D. CDR3 length equals 13 residues. Germline V gives CDR1 LNHDA, CDR2 SQIVND (reference sequence). V was cut by 7 bases and J by 2 bases, with 9 bases left in between. The full variable domain, with the rest looked up from reference TRBV19 and TRBJ1-3, is DGGITQSPKYLFRKEGQNVTLSCEQNLNHDAMYWYRQDPGQGLRLIYYSQIVNDFQKGDIAEGYSVSREKKESFPLTVTSAQKNPTAFYLCASTREAGNTIYFGEGSWLTVV.

This chain joins TRBV15 and TRBJ2-1, with TRBD1 as a possible D gene (6 bases). Trimming stripped 5 bases from V and 2 bases from J, with 16 bases between. The CDR3 totals 16 residues. Looked up from germline, CDR1 is LNHNV and CDR2 is YYDKDF (reference sequence). The CDR3 protein is CATSPRTVLTYNEQFF. CDR3 in DNA: TGTGCCACCAGCCCCCGGACAGTCTTGACCTACAATGAGCAGTTCTTC. Full variable domain (remainder filled in from reference TRBV15 and TRBJ2-1): DAMVIQNPRYQVTQFGKPVTLSCSQTLNHNVMYWYQQKSSQAPKLLFHYYDKDFNNEADTPDNFQSRRPNTSFCFLDIRSPGLGDTAMYLCATSPRTVLTYNEQFFGPGTRLTVL.

This chain joins TRBV6-5 and TRBJ1-6, with TRBD1 matching 10 bases. CDR1 MNHEY and CDR2 SVGAGI come from the germline V gene. Trimming removed 2 bases from V and 6 bases from J; junction bases left unmatched: 4. The CDR3 totals 16 residues. The CDR3 spells CASSYTRTGGNSPLHF. Written as DNA, the CDR3 is TGTGCCAGCAGTTACACACGGACAGGGGGTAATTCACCCCTCCACTTT.

The chain joins TRBV9 to TRBJ1-4, with 7 bases that match TRBD1. The CDR3 has 14 residues. In germline, CDR1 is SGDLS, CDR2 YYNGEE. Germline trimming cut 2 bases from V and 8 bases from J; bases unmatched to any gene: 6. CDR3 residues: CASSVTQGGEKLFF. The DNA of the CDR3 is TGTGCCAGCAGCGTTACTCAGGGGGGAGAAAAACTGTTTTTT.

This chain uses TRBV27 with TRBJ2-3; 10 nucleotides match TRBD2. Unmatched junction bases numbered 13, after V lost 2 bases and J lost 2 bases. The CDR3 sequence is 19 residues long. Germline values: CDR1 MNHEY, CDR2 SMNVEV (reference sequence). The CDR3 sequence: CASSLGFPGAGGLTDTQYF. The CDR3 coding sequence is TGTGCCAGCAGTTTAGGCTTCCCGGGAGCGGGGGGGCTCACAGATACGCAGTATTTT.